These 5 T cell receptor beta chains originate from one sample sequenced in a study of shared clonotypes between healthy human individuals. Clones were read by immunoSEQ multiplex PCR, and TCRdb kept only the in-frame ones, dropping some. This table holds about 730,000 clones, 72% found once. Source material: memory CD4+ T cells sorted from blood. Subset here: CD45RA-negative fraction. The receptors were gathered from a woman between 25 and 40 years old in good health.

In DNA form, the CDR3 reads TGTGCCAGTAGTACCGGGGCGGAGCAGTACTTC. Translating it yields CASSTGAEQYF. The chain is built from TRBV19 and TRBJ2-7, with D perhaps assigned TRBD1 or TRBD2 (5 bases each). Between the trimmed V and J ends, which lost 4 bases and 7 bases, there was a span of 8 bases. The CDR3 is 11 residues long. Germline V gives CDR1 LNHDA, CDR2 SQIVND (reference sequence).

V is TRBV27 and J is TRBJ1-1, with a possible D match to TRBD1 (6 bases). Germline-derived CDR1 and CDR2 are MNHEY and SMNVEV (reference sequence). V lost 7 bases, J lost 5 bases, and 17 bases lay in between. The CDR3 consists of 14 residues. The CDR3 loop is CASTVFGGRTEAFF. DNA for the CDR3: TGTGCCAGCACCGTTTTTGGGGGCAGGACTGAAGCTTTCTTT.

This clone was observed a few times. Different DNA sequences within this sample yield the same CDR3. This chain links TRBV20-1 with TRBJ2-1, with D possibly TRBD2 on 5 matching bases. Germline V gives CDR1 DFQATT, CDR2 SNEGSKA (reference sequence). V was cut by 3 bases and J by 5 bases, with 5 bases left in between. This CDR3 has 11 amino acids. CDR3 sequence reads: CSASGNNEQFF. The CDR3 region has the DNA TGCAGTGCTAGCGGGAACAATGAGCAGTTCTTC.

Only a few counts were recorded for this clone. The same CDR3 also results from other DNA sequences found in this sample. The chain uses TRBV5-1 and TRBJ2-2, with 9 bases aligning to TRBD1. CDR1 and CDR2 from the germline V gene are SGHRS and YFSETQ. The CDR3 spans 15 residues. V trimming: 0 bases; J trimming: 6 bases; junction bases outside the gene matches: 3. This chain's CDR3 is CASSLGDRDSGELFF. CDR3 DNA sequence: TGCGCCAGCAGCTTGGGGGACAGGGATTCCGGGGAGCTGTTTTTT.

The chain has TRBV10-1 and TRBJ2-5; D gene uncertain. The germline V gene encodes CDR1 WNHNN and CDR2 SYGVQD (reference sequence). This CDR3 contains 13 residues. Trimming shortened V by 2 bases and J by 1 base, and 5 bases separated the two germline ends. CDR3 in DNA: TGCGCCAGCAGTGAGAACACCCAAGAGACCCAGTACTTC. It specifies CASSENTQETQYF.